One TCR beta chain is described in this entry. The germline CDR1 and CDR2 sequences are SGHRS and YFSETQ. Deletions cut 7 bases from V and 0 bases from J, with 10 bases between. This CDR3 comprises 13 residues. Sequencing used immunoSEQ multiplex PCR; TCRdb keeps in-frame clones, though not all of them. The sample yields roughly 100,000 clones, approximately 86% seen once. This entry belongs to a study of T cell responses to AZD1222 COVID-19 vaccine. This sequence was found in an adult in good health. This sample comprised peripheral blood, obtained on day 0 of AZD1222 vaccination. The chain recombines TRBV5-1 with TRBJ1-1; D unclear. CDR3: CASQDGVNTEAFF. CDR3 coding DNA: TGCGCCAGCCAGGACGGAGTGAACACTGAAGCTTTCTTT.